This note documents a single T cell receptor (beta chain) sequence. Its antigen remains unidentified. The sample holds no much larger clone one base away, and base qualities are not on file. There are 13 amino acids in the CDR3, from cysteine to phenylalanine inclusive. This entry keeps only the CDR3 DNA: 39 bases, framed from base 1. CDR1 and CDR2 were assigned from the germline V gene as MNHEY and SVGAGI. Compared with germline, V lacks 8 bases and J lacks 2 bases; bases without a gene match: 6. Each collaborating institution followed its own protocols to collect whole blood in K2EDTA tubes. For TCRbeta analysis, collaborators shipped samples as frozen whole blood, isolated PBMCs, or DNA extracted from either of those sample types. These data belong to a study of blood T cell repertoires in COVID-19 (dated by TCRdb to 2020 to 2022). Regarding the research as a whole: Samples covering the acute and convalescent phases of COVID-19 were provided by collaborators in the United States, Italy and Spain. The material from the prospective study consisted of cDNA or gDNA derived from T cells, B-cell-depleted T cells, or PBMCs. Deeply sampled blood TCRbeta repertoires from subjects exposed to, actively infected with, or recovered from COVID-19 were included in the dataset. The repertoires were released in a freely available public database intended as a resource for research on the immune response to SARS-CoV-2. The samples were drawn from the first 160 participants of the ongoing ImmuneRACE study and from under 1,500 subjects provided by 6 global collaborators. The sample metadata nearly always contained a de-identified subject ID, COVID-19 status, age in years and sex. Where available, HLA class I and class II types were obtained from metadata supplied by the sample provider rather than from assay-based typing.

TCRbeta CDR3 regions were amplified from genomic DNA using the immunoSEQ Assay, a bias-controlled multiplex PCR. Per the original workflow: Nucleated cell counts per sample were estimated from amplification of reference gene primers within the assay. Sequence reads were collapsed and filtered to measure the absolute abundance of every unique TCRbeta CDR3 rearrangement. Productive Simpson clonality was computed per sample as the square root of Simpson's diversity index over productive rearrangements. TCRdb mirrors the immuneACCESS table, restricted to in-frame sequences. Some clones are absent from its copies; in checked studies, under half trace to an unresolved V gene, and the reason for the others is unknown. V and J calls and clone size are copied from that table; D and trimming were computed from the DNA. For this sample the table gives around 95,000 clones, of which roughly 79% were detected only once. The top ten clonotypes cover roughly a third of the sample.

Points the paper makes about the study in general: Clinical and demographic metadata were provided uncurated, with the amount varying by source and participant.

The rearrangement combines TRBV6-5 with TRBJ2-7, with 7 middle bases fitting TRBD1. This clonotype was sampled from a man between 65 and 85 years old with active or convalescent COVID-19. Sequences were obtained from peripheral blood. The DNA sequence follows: TGTGCCAGCCCCCGACAGGGAACCTACGAGCAGTACTTC. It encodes CASPRQGTYEQYF.